This TCR beta chain originates from a study of T cells after yellow fever vaccination. This clonotype was recorded many times. TCRdb re-derived calls from the 5' RACE reads in MiXCR, one entry per CDR3 protein. Among some 120,000 distinct CDR3 sequences listed, about 7.4% were seen once. This CDR3 comprises 13 residues. V trimming: 5 bases; J trimming: 9 bases; junction bases outside the gene matches: 6. The receptor was derived from a man younger than 35 who received the YFV17D yellow fever vaccine. The source was CD4+ T cells sorted from PBMCs, collected less than 11 days after the first yellow fever vaccination. The chain combines TRBV12-3 or TRBV12-4 with TRBJ2-1; 8 nucleotides agree with TRBD1. The CDR3 coding sequence is TGTGCCAGCAGTCGGACAGGGTTCCGTGAGCAGTTCTTC. Protein sequence: CASSRTGFREQFF.